This T cell receptor (beta chain) was sequenced in a study of T cells in Graves' hyperthyroidism and ophthalmopathy (dated by TCRdb to the late 2010s). With respect to the entire study: Peripheral blood was sampled at the time of initial diagnosis, prior to any treatment. To identify TCR V-J signatures that set the groups apart, the researchers used a discovery cohort of roughly 100 patients, made up of 43 with Graves' ophthalmopathy and about 55 with stable Graves' hyperthyroidism. Prospective prediction of ophthalmopathy was tested in an independent validation cohort consisting of under 20 hyperthyroidism patients and over 15 patients who later progressed to ophthalmopathy. The 85 to 100 discovery patients were divided at random into training and test sets in a 7:3 ratio. Thyroid tissue and blood T-cell repertoires from about six Graves' hyperthyroidism patients were also compared in the study. After blood sampling, hyperthyroidism patients were treated with methimazole at a starting dose of 30 mg daily, and ophthalmopathy patients were treated with high-dose intravenous methylprednisolone. According to the paper, TCR Vbeta CDR3 sequencing was carried out on 120 to 150 peripheral blood samples, which came from fewer than 50 ophthalmopathy, 80 or so hyperthyroidism and approximately 17 progressor patients. Overall results and qualifications from the work: A model built on a 13 V-J signature distinguished ophthalmopathy from stable hyperthyroidism, reaching around 88% sensitivity and 81% to 83% specificity in cross-validation and 80%/75% in testing. No statistical method was used to set the sample size in advance, and investigators knew the group allocation. In validation, the model predicted progression to ophthalmopathy with approximately 69% sensitivity and around 72% specificity, a median of about six months before onset. Most expanded thyroid clonotypes (frequency above 0.001) were also detected in blood, suggesting blood repertoires may reflect thyroid immune responses.

This clonotype occurred many times. This receptor's antigen is unknown. The record has no base qualities; no much larger clone is one base away. Ophthalmopathy patients had moderately to severely active disease, Clinical Activity Score of at least 3, NOSPECS grade of at least 4, and duration under 3 months. The study excluded patients with uncontrolled infections, other autoimmune diseases, pregnancy or lactation. Clinical symptoms, serum thyroxine and TRAb, thyroid ultrasound, and orbital computed tomography formed the basis for the diagnoses. PBMCs were isolated from 10 ml of fresh peripheral blood by Ficoll-Paque density gradient centrifugation. Total RNA was extracted using Trizol reagent, and RNA quality was assessed on an Agilent 2100 Bioanalyzer. Amplification of TCR beta CDR3 regions was carried out from RNA transcripts. The TCR CDR3 was subjected to a first round of RT-PCR using the HTBI primer set and the Qiagen OneStep RT-PCR kit. Libraries were constructed in a second round of multiplex PCR, after which size selection and purification were performed. The libraries were sequenced on an Illumina HiSeq2000 using paired-end 100 bp reads. Per the authors' processing: SOAPnuke was used to process the raw data, with reads discarded if the reads contained adapters or uncalled bases, had a mean Phred below 15, or lacked an exact constant-primer or identifier match. COPE v1.2.5 was used to merge high-quality paired reads, and clonotypes were defined as unique nucleotide sequences. MiTCR v1.1 was used to align the clonotypes against IMGT TRBV, TRBD and TRBJ reference segments. The analysis included only V-J combinations with a frequency above 0.0001, which together covered roughly 99% of the repertoires. A TCS score was defined as the ratio of F50 (clonal expansion) to E x V (chaos), with BLOSUM62-based TCRdist applied between CDR3 peptides within each V-J. Welch's t-statistics and random forest reduced roughly 500 V-J features to 10 to 15, which were used in a naive Bayes classifier (R e1071). TCRdb handled the public reads itself, with Q25 trimming in fastp and clone calling in MiXCR, and kept productive beta chains. One record per CDR3 amino acid sequence lists the most common genes and DNA. These V and J calls derive from TCRdb rather than the authors' analysis. A total of about 290,000 distinct CDR3 sequences appear in this sample, about 15% of them only once. The ten largest clones add up to around 58% of the sample.

V loses 2 bases of germline sequence and J loses 6 bases, and the interval between the two ends is 11 bases. From the cysteine up to the phenylalanine, the CDR3 has a length of 14 residues. Only CDR3 DNA remains: 42 bases, in frame from the first base. According to the germline V gene, CDR1 reads SGHTA and CDR2 reads FQGNSA. The source is a woman aged 55-70 years with Graves' ophthalmopathy. Sequenced material: blood. The sequence links TRBV7-2 to TRBJ1-5, and possibly TRBD1, on 5 matching bases. At the DNA level, the sequence is TGTGCCAGCAGCTTAAGAGGGGCCGGTCAGCCCCAGCATTTT. Its amino acids are CASSLRGAGQPQHF.